This T cell receptor (beta chain) was retrieved from a study of tumor-infiltrating lymphocytes in localized non-small cell lung cancer. Overall study context: Some samples were collected after neoadjuvant chemotherapy; smokers, never-smokers and several histologies were included.

The CDR3 contains 12 residues. The V end lost 2 bases, the J end lost 5 bases, and 4 bases lay between the germline ends. Per the germline V gene, CDR1 is SGHAT and CDR2 is FQNNGV. About this clone itself: Its antigen is not known.

Clones were sequenced by immunoSEQ multiplex PCR, and TCRdb holds only the in-frame ones, with some missing. The data contain 20,000 to 25,000 clones, roughly 63% of them seen just once; the ten biggest clones take up roughly 14%. The study's findings and limits: Available tissue quantity limited TCR sequencing to a patient subset. No T-cell fraction difference was seen between IM1 and IM2 tumors. Tumor T-cell fraction from TCR sequencing was not associated with recurrence-free survival (p = 0.61).

This TCR came from a human donor with non-small cell lung cancer. The gene calls are TRBV11-2 and TRBJ1-3; D gene uncertain. The sequencing input was lung tumor tissue. The CDR3 DNA sequence: TGTGCCAGCAGCTTAATGAGAAACACCATATATTTT. It specifies CASSLMRNTIYF.